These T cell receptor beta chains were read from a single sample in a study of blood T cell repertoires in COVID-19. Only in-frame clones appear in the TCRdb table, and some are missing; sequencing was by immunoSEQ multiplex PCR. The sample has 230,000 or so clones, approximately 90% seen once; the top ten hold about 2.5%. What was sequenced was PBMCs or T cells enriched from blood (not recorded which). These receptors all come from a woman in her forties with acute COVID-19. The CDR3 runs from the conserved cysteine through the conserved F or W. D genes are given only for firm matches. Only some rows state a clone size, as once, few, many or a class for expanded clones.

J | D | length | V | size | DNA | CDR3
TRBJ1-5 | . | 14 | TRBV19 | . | TGTGCCAGTAGTATCCGGGGTTCTCGCCAGCCCCAGCATTTT | CASSIRGSRQPQHF
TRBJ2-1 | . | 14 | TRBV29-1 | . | TGCAGCATCGTTCCCTCTACTCCCTACAATGAGCAGTTCTTC | CSIVPSTPYNEQFF
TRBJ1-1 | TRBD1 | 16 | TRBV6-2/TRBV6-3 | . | TGTGCCAGCAGTTACTGGGCAGGGGGACTTGGCACTGAAGCTTTCTTT | CASSYWAGGLGTEAFF
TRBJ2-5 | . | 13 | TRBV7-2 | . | TGTGCCAGCAGCACGGAACATCGGGGGACCCAGTACTTC | CASSTEHRGTQYF
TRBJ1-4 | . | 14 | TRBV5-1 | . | TGCGCCAGCAGCTTGGGGGGCCCTAATGAAAAACTGTTTTTT | CASSLGGPNEKLFF
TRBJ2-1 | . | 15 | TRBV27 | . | TGTGCCAGCACCAACACCCCGCCAAATAACAATGAGCAGTTCTTC | CASTNTPPNNNEQFF
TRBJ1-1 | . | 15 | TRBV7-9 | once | TGTGCCAGCAGCTCGAAGGGGACACAGAACACTGAAGCTTTCTTT | CASSSKGTQNTEAFF
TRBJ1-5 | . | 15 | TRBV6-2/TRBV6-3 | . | TGTGCCAGCACCCCGCGGGTAAATAGCAATCAGCCCCAGCATTTT | CASTPRVNSNQPQHF
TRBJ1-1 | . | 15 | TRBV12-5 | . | TGTGCTAGTGGTTTGGTACTTGGGGCTAACACTGAAGCTTTCTTT | CASGLVLGANTEAFF
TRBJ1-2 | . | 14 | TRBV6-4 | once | TGTGCCAGCAGTGAGATATTCCGGGGGGGACGCTACACCTTC | CASSEIFRGGRYTF
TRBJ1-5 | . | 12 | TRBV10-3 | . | TGTGCCATCAGTTCAGGGGCTCAGCCCCAGCATTTT | CAISSGAQPQHF
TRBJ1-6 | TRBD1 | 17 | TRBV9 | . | TGTGCCAGCAGCGCGGGGGAGGGGACAGGAGGGATTTCACCCCTCCACTTT | CASSAGEGTGGISPLHF
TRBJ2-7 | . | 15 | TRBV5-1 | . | TGCGCCAGCAGCTTGAACCCCGGGGGCTCCTACGAGCAGTACTTC | CASSLNPGGSYEQYF
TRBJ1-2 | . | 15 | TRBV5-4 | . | TGTGCCAGCAGCTTGACCCCCGGAGGGATCTATGGCTACACCTTC | CASSLTPGGIYGYTF
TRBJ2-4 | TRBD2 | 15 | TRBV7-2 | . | TGTGCCAGCAGCTTAGTGGGTGGGCGGGAGGACATTCAGTACTTC | CASSLVGGREDIQYF
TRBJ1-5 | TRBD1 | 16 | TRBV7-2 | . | TGTGCCAGCAGCCAAGAGGGACAGGGAGGTAATCAGCCCCAGCATTTT | CASSQEGQGGNQPQHF
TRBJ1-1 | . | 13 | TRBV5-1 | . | TGCGCCAGCAGCTTGAAGGAGGACACTGAAGCTTTCTTT | CASSLKEDTEAFF
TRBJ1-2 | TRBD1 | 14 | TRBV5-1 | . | TGCGCCAGCAGCTTTCAGGGGGCTAACTATGGCTACACCTTC | CASSFQGANYGYTF
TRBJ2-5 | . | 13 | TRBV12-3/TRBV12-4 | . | TGTGCCAGCAGTTCGAGCTCACCCGAGACCCAGTACTTC | CASSSSSPETQYF
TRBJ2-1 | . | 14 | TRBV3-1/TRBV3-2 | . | TGTGCCAGCAGCCAAGGGCGCCCGGGCAATGAGCAGTTCTTC | CASSQGRPGNEQFF
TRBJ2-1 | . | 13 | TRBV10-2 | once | TGCGCCAGCAGTGAGCCCTTAGAGAATGAGCAGTTCTTC | CASSEPLENEQFF
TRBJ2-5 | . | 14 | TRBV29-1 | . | TGCAGCGTTGCCAGGGGTGTACGCGGAGAGACCCAGTACTTC | CSVARGVRGETQYF
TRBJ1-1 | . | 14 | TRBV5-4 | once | TGTGCCAGCAGCTTGGTTCAGGGGTACACTGAAGCTTTCTTT | CASSLVQGYTEAFF
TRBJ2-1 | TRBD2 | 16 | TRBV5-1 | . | TGCGCCAGCAGTTCCACCCCTAGCGGGAGGGCCAATGAGCAGTTCTTC | CASSSTPSGRANEQFF
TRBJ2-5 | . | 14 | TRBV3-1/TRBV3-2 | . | TGTGCCAGCAGCCTCCCCCGCGGTCAAGAGACCCAGTACTTC | CASSLPRGQETQYF
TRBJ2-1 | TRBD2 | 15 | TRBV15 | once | TGTGCCACCAGCAGAGTTCGCGGGAGCCACAATGAGCAGTTCTTC | CATSRVRGSHNEQFF
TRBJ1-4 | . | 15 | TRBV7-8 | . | TGTGCCAGCAGGGGGGCCGGGTCAACTAATGAAAAACTGTTTTTT | CASRGAGSTNEKLFF
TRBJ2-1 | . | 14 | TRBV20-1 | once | TGCAGTGCTAGTGCCCGGAGTGCGGTCAATGAGCAGTTCTTC | CSASARSAVNEQFF
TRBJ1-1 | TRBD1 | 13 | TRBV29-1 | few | TGCAGCTTCCCCGGGACAGGGCACACTGAAGCTTTCTTT | CSFPGTGHTEAFF
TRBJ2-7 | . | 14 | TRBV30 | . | TGTGCCTGGAGGGCTATCGGGGAGAGCTACGAGCAGTACTTC | CAWRAIGESYEQYF
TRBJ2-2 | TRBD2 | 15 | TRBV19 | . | TGTGCCAGTAGTGGGGGACTAGTAGGCACCGGGGAGCTGTTTTTT | CASSGGLVGTGELFF
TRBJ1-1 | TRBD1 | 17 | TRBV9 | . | TGTGCCAGCAGCGCCCAGGGACAGGGGGCCTTACGAGATGAAGCTTTCTTT | CASSAQGQGALRDEAFF
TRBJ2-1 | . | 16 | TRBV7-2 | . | TGTGCCAGCAGCCCGGAGGCAGCTACCTTATTGAATGAGCAGTTCTTC | CASSPEAATLLNEQFF
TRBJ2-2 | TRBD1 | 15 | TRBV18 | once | TGTGCCAGCTCACCCCGGACAGGCGGCACCGGGGAGCTGTTTTTT | CASSPRTGGTGELFF
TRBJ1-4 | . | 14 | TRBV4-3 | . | TGCGCCAGCAGCTCCCTTAGCGGTCATGAAAAACTGTTTTTT | CASSSLSGHEKLFF
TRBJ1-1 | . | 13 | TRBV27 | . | TGTGCCAGCAGTTTAGTGGGGAGGACTGAAGCTTTCTTT | CASSLVGRTEAFF
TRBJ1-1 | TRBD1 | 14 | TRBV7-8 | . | TGTGCCAGCAGCTTGGGGACAGGGCGGACTGAAGCTTTCTTT | CASSLGTGRTEAFF
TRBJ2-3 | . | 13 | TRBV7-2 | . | TGTGCCAGCAGCTTAGAAGGGGAAGATACGCAGTATTTT | CASSLEGEDTQYF
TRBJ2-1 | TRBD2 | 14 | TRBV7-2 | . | TGTGCCAGCGGCGGGGGATATACTATCAATGAGCAGTTCTTC | CASGGGYTINEQFF
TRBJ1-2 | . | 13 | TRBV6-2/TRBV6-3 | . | TGTGCCAGCAGCCCGACAATGAACTATGGCTACACCTTC | CASSPTMNYGYTF
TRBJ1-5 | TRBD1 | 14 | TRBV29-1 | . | TGCAGCGTTGGGGGACAGGGGGTTGGCCAGCCCCAGCATTTT | CSVGGQGVGQPQHF
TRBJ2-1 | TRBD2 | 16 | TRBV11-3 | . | TGTGCCAGCAGCAGGGGGGGACTAGCAAGATACAATGAGCAGTTCTTC | CASSRGGLARYNEQFF
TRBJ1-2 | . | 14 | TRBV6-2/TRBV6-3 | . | TGTGCCAGCAGTGCCGGGGTGAGGGACTATGGCTACACCTTC | CASSAGVRDYGYTF
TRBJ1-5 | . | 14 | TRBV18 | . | TGTGCCAGCTCGACAGATAGTAGCAATCAGCCCCAGCATTTT | CASSTDSSNQPQHF
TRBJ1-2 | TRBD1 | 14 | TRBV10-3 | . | TGTGCCATCAGTTCGACAGGGACTAACTATGGCTACACCTTC | CAISSTGTNYGYTF
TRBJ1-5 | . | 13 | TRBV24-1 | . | TGTGCCACCTCCGCCAGGGGCTATCAGCCCCAGCATTTT | CATSARGYQPQHF
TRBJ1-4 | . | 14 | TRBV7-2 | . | TGTGCCAGCAGGCCAGGGGCAACTAATGAAAAACTGTTTTTT | CASRPGATNEKLFF
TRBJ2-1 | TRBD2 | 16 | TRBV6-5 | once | TGTGCCAGCAGTTCGTCCGGACTAGCTCTAGACAATGAGCAGTTCTTC | CASSSSGLALDNEQFF